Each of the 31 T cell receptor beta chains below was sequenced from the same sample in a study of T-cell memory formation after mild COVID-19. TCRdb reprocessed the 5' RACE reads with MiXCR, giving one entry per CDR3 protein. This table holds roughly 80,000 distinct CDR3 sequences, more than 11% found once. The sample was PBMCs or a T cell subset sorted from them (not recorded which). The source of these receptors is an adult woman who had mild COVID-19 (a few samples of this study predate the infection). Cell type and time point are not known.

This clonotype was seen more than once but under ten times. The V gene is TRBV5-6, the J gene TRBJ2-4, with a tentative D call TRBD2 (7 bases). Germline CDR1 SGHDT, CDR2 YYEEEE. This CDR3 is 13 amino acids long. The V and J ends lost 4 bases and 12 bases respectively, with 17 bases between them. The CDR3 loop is CASSGGAGPSQYF. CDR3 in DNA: TGTGCCAGCAGCGGGGGGGCGGGGCCCTCTCAGTACTTC. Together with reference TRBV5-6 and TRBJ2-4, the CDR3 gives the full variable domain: DAGVTQSPTHLIKTRGQQVTLRCSPKSGHDTVSWYQQALGQGPQFIFQYYEEEERQRGNFPDRFSGHQFPNYSSELNVNALLLGDSALYLCASSGGAGPSQYFGAGTRLSVL.

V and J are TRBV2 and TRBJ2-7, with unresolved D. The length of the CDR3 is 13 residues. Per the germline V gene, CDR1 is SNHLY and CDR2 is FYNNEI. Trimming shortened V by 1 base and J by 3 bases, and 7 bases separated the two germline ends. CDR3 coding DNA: TGTGCCAGCAGTGAAGGTGTCGGCTACGAGCAGTACTTC. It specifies CASSEGVGYEQYF. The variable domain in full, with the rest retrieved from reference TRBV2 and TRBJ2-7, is EPEVTQTPSHQVTQMGQEVILRCVPISNHLYFYWYRQILGQKVEFLVSFYNNEISEKSEIFDDQFSVERPDGSNFTLKIRSTKLEDSAMYFCASSEGVGYEQYFGPGTRLTVT.

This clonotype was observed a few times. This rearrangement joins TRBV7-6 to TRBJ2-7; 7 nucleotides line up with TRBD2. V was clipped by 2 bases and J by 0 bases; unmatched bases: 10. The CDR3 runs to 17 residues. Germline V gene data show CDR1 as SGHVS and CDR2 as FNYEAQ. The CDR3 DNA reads TGTGCCAGCAGCTTATCTCCCTTAAGGGACTACTCCTACGAGCAGTACTTC. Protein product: CASSLSPLRDYSYEQYF.

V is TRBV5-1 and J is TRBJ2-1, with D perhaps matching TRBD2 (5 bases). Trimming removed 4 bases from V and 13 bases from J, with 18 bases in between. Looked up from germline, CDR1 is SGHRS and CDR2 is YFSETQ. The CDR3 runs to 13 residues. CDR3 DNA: TGCGCCAGCAGCGAGGGAAGCGCCCCACGTCAGTTCTTC. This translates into CASSEGSAPRQFF. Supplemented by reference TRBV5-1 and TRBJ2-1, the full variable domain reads KAGVTQTPRYLIKTRGQQVTLSCSPISGHRSVSWYQQTPGQGLQFLFEYFSETQRNKGNFPGRFSGRQFSNSRSEMNVSTLELGDSALYLCASSEGSAPRQFFGPGTRLTVL.

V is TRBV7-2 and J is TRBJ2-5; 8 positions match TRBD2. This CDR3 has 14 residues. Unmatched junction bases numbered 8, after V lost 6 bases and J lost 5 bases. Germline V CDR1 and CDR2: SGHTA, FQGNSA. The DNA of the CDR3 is TGTGCCAGCAGTACCTTAGCGGGAATCGAGACCCAGTACTTC. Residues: CASSTLAGIETQYF.

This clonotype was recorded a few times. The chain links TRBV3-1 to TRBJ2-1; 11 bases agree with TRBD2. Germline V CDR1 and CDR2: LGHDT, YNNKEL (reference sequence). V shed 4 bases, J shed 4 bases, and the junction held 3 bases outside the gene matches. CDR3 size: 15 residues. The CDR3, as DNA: TGTGCCAGCAGCCCCCGACTAGCGGGGTACAATGAGCAGTTCTTC. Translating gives CASSPRLAGYNEQFF.

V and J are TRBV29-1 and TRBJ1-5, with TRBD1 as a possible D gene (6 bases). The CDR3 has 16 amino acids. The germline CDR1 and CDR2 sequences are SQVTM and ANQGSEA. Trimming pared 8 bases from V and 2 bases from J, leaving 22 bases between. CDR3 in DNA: TGCAGCCTACCCGATTTTCGAGGGGGGGGCAATCAGCCCCAGCATTTT. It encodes CSLPDFRGGGNQPQHF. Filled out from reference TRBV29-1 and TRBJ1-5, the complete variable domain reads SAVISQKPSRDICQRGTSLTIQCQVDSQVTMMFWYRQQPGQSLTLIATANQGSEATYESGFVIDKFPISRPNLTFSTLTVSNMSPEDSSIYLCSLPDFRGGGNQPQHFGDGTRLSIL.

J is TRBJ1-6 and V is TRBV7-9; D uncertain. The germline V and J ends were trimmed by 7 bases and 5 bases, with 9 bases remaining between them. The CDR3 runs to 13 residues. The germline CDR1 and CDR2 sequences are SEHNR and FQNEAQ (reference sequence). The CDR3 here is CASTGPDNSPLHF. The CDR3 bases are TGTGCCAGCACCGGACCAGATAATTCACCCCTCCACTTT.

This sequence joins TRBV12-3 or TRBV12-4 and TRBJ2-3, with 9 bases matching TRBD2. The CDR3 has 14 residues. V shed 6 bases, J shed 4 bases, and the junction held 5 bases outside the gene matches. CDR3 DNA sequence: TGTGCCAGCAGGGCGGGAGGGCTAGCAGATACGCAGTATTTT. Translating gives CASRAGGLADTQYF.

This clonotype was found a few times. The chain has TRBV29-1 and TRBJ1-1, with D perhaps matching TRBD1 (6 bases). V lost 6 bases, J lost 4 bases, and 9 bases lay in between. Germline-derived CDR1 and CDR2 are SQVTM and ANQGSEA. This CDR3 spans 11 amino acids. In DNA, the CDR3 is TGCAGCGTCACAGGGACCACTGAAGCTTTCTTT. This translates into CSVTGTTEAFF. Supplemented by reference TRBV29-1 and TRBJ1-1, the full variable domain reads SAVISQKPSRDICQRGTSLTIQCQVDSQVTMMFWYRQQPGQSLTLIATANQGSEATYESGFVIDKFPISRPNLTFSTLTVSNMSPEDSSIYLCSVTGTTEAFFGQGTRLTVV.

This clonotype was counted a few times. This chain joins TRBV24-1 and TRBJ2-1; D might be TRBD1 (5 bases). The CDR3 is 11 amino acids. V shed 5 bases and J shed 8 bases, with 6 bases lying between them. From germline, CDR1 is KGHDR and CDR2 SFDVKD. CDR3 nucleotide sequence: TGTGCCACCAGTGTAGGGGATGAGCAGTTCTTC. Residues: CATSVGDEQFF.

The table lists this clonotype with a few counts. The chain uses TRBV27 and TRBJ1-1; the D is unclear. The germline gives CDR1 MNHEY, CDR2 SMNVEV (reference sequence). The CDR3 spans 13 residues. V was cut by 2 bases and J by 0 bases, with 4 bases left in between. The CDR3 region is CASSLALNTEAFF. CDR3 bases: TGTGCCAGCAGTTTAGCCCTGAACACTGAAGCTTTCTTT.

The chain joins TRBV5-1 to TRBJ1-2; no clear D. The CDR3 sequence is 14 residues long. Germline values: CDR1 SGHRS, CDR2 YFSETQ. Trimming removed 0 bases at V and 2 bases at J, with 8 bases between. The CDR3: CASSLVQSNYGYTF. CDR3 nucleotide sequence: TGCGCCAGCAGCTTGGTACAGTCCAACTATGGCTACACCTTC.

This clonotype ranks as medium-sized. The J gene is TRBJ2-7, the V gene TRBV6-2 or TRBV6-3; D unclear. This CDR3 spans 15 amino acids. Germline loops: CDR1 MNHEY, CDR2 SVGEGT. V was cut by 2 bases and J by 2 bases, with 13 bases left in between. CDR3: CASSYLGTAAYEQYF. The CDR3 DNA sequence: TGTGCCAGCAGTTACCTCGGAACCGCCGCCTACGAGCAGTACTTC.

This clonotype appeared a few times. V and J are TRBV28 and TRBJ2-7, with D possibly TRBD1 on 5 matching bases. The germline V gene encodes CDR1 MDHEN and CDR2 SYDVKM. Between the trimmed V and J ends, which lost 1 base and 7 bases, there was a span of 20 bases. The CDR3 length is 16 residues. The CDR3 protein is CASSLSRELGLGEQYF. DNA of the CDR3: TGTGCCAGCAGTTTATCCAGGGAATTGGGCCTCGGGGAGCAGTACTTC.

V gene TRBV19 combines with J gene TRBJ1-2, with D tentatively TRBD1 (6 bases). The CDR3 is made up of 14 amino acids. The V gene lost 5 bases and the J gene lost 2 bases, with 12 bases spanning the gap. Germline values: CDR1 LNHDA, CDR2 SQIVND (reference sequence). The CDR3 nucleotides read TGTGCCAGTAGTCGGGGGGCGGCGAACTATGGCTACACCTTC. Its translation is CASSRGAANYGYTF.

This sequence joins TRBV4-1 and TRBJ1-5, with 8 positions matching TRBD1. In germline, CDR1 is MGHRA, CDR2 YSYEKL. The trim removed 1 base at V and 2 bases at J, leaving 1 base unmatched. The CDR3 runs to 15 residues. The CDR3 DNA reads TGCGCCAGCAGCCAAGCGGGACAGGGCAATCAGCCCCAGCATTTT. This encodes CASSQAGQGNQPQHF.

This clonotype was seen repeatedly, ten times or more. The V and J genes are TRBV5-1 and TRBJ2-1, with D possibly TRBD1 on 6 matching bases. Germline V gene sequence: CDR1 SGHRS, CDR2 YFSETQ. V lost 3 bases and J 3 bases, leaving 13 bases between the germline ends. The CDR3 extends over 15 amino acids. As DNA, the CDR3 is TGCGCCAGCAGCTGGGGCAGGACAGACTACAATGAGCAGTTCTTC. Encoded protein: CASSWGRTDYNEQFF.

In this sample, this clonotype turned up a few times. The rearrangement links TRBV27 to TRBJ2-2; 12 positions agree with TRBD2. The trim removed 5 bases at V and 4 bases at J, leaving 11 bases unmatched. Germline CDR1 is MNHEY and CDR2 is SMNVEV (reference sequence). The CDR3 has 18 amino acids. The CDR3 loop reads CASSPRRTSGRPTGELFF. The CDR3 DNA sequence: TGTGCCAGCAGTCCCCGCCGTACTAGCGGGAGGCCCACCGGGGAGCTGTTTTTT.

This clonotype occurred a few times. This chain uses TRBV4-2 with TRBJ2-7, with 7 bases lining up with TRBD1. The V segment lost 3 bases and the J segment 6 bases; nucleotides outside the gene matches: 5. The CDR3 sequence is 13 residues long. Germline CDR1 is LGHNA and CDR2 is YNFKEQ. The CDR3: CASSHTDRAEQYF. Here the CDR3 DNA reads TGTGCCAGCAGCCATACCGACAGGGCCGAGCAGTACTTC.

The CDR3 loop reads CSVNRGIEDEQYF. The CDR3 DNA reads TGCAGCGTCAACAGGGGAATTGAGGACGAGCAGTACTTC. The chain couples TRBV29-1 to TRBJ2-7; TRBD1 matches at 7 bases. Germline V gives CDR1 SQVTM, CDR2 ANQGSEA. With 6 bases clipped from V and 5 bases from J, the junction kept 10 bases outside the gene matches. The CDR3 extends over 13 amino acids.

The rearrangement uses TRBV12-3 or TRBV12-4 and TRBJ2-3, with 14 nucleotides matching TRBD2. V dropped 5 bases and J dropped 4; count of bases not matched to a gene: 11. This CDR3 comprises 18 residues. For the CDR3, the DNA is TGTGCCAGCAGTGGGTCCGGGACTAGCGGGAGTCTCGCAGATACGCAGTATTTT. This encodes CASSGSGTSGSLADTQYF.

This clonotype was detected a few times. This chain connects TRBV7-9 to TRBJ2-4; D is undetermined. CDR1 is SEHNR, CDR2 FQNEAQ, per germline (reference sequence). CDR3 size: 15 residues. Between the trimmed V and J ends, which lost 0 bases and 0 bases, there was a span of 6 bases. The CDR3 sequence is CASSLARAAKNIQYF. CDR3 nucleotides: TGTGCCAGCAGCTTAGCCCGTGCAGCCAAAAACATTCAGTACTTC.

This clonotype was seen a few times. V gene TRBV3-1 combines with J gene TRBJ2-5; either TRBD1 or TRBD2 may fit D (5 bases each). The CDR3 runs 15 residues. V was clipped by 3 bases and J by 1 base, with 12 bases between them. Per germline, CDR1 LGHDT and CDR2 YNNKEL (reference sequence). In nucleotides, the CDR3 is TGTGCCAGCAGCCACTCCGGGACCCCCCAAGAGACCCAGTACTTC. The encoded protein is CASSHSGTPQETQYF.

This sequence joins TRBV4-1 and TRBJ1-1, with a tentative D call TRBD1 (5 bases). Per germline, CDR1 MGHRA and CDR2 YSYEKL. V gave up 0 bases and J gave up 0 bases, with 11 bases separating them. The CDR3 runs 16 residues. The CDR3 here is CASSQEGQGVNTEAFF. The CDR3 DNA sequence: TGCGCCAGCAGCCAAGAAGGTCAGGGAGTGAACACTGAAGCTTTCTTT.

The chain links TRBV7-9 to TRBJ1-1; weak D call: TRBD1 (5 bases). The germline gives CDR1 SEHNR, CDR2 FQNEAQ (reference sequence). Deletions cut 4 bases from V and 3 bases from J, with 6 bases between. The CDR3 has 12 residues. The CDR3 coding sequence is TGTGCCAGCAGCTGGGGCGACACTGAAGCTTTCTTT. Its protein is CASSWGDTEAFF.

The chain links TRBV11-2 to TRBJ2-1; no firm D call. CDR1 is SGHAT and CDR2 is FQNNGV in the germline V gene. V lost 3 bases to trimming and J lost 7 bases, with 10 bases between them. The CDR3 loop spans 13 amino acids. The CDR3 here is CASSLESVNEQFF. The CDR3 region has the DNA TGTGCCAGCAGCTTGGAGAGTGTGAATGAGCAGTTCTTC.

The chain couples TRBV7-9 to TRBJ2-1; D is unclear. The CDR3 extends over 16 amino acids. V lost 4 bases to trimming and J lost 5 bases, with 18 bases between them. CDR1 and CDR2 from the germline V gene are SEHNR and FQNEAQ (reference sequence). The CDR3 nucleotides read TGTGCCAGCAGCTCCAAGCGACCGAGGCCCGACAATGAGCAGTTCTTC. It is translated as CASSSKRPRPDNEQFF.

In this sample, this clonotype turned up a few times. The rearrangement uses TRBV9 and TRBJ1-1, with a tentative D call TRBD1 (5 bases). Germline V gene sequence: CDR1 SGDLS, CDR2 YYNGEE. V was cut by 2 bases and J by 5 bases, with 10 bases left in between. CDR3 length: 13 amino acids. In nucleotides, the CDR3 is TGTGCCAGCAGCGTCGAGGGGAGGACTGAAGCTTTCTTT. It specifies CASSVEGRTEAFF.

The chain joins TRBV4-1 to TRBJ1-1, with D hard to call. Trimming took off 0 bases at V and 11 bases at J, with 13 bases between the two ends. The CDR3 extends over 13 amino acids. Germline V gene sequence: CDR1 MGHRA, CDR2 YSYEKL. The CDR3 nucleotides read TGCGCCAGCAGCCAAGATAGAGGAGCAGAGGCTTTCTTT. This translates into CASSQDRGAEAFF.

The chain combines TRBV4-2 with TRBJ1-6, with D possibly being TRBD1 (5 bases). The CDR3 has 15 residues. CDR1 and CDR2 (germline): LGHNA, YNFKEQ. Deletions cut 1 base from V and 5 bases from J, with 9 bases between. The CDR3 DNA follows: TGTGCCAGCAGCCAAGGGCAGGGCAATAATTCACCCCTCCACTTT. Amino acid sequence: CASSQGQGNNSPLHF.